The 21 T cell receptor beta chains below were found in one sample sequenced in a study of T cell responses to AZD1222 COVID-19 vaccine. The data were produced by immunoSEQ multiplex PCR, yet TCRdb's version contains in-frame clones alone and is incomplete. The sample has 75,000 to 80,000 clones, roughly 88% seen once; the top ten hold under 1.5%. The sequencing used peripheral blood, collected 28 days after the second AZD1222 dose. The receptors stem from an adult who received the AZD1222 COVID-19 vaccine.

This rearrangement joins TRBV11-3 to TRBJ1-2, with D perhaps TRBD1 (5 bases). The CDR3 has 13 amino acids. The V gene lost 3 bases and the J gene lost 7 bases, with 12 bases spanning the gap. Germline V gene sequence: CDR1 SGHNT, CDR2 YENEEA. Written as DNA, the CDR3 is TGTGCCAGCAGCTTTTCAGGGAGGGGTGGCTACACCTTC. This codes for CASSFSGRGGYTF.

The chain carries TRBV5-1 and TRBJ1-1; D remains ambiguous. Trimming removed 0 bases at V and 6 bases at J, with 9 bases between. This CDR3 has 13 amino acids. Germline V gene sequence: CDR1 SGHRS, CDR2 YFSETQ. CDR3 protein: CASSLAGLAEAFF. CDR3 coding DNA: TGCGCCAGCAGCTTGGCAGGTCTGGCTGAAGCTTTCTTT. The full variable domain, its missing parts supplied by reference TRBV5-1 and TRBJ1-1, is KAGVTQTPRYLIKTRGQQVTLSCSPISGHRSVSWYQQTPGQGLQFLFEYFSETQRNKGNFPGRFSGRQFSNSRSEMNVSTLELGDSALYLCASSLAGLAEAFFGQGTRLTVV.

The gene calls are TRBV25-1 and TRBJ1-5, with a weak D call TRBD1 (6 bases). The germline V gene has CDR1 MGHDK and CDR2 SYGVNS. Trimming pared 2 bases from V and 5 bases from J, leaving 13 bases between. The CDR3 is 15 amino acids. In nucleotides, the CDR3 is TGTGCCAGCAGTGAAGCTGGGGGGCTCCATCAGCCCCAGCATTTT. This sequence encodes CASSEAGGLHQPQHF. Together with reference TRBV25-1 and TRBJ1-5, the CDR3 gives the full variable domain: EADIYQTPRYLVIGTGKKITLECSQTMGHDKMYWYQQDPGMELHLIHYSYGVNSTEKGDLSSESTVSRIRTEHFPLTLESARPSHTSQYLCASSEAGGLHQPQHFGDGTRLSIL.

The V gene is TRBV28, the J gene TRBJ2-7, with 11 bases fitting TRBD2. The germline CDR1 and CDR2 sequences are MDHEN and SYDVKM. CDR3 length equals 15 residues. The junction had 5 bases not matched to a gene; V was cut back by 4 bases and J by 3 bases. The chain's CDR3 is CASSSGTSGIYEQYF. The CDR3 region has the DNA TGTGCCAGCAGTTCGGGGACTAGCGGAATCTACGAGCAGTACTTC.

The V gene is TRBV15, the J gene TRBJ1-6; D gene uncertain. Germline values: CDR1 LNHNV, CDR2 YYDKDF (reference sequence). The CDR3 loop spans 15 amino acids. V was cut by 0 bases and J by 5 bases, with 8 bases left in between. The CDR3 nucleotides read TGTGCCACCAGCAGAGATAATAGGAATAATTCACCCCTCCACTTT. It translates to CATSRDNRNNSPLHF.

V and J are TRBV28 and TRBJ1-2; D is unclear. Germline CDR1 reads MDHEN; CDR2 reads SYDVKM. Trimming took off 7 bases at V and 2 bases at J, with 5 bases between the two ends. This CDR3 region has 11 residues. In DNA form, the CDR3 reads TGTGCCAGCACGGACAACTATGGCTACACCTTC. The encoded protein is CASTDNYGYTF.

This chain links TRBV24-1 with TRBJ2-1; D possibly corresponds to TRBD2 (7 bases). The germline gives CDR1 KGHDR, CDR2 SFDVKD. The germline V and J ends were trimmed by 1 base and 0 bases, with 12 bases remaining between them. The CDR3 consists of 17 residues. CDR3: CATSDFRGGLSYNEQFF. The CDR3 DNA reads as TGTGCCACCAGTGATTTCCGCGGGGGCCTCTCCTACAATGAGCAGTTCTTC.

V gene TRBV9 combines with J gene TRBJ1-6, with TRBD1 matching 7 bases. Germline V lookup: CDR1 SGDLS, CDR2 YYNGEE. V gave up 5 bases and J gave up 6 bases; unmatched junction bases: 5. The length of the CDR3 is 14 residues. In nucleotides, the CDR3 is TGTGCCAGCAGTGCTGACAGGGCTAATTCACCCCTCCACTTT. Residues: CASSADRANSPLHF.

This clone has only a few counts. This chain links TRBV7-9 with TRBJ2-1; a possible D gene is TRBD2 (5 bases). Germline V CDR1 and CDR2: SEHNR, FQNEAQ (reference sequence). The length of the CDR3 is 14 residues. V was pared by 5 bases and J by 4 bases, with 12 bases between. DNA of the CDR3: TGTGCCAGCAGCCCGCTCACGGGATACAATGAGCAGTTCTTC. Amino acids: CASSPLTGYNEQFF.

This CDR3 reads CAISELGLKNPNYGYTF. The CDR3 coding sequence is TGTGCCATCAGTGAGTTAGGACTAAAGAACCCTAACTATGGCTACACCTTC. The chain carries TRBV10-3 and TRBJ1-2, with unresolved D. The germline V and J ends were trimmed by 1 base and 0 bases, with 15 bases remaining between them. The CDR3 loop spans 17 amino acids. Germline V lookup: CDR1 ENHRY, CDR2 SYGVKD.

The chain uses TRBV14 and TRBJ2-7; TRBD2 aligns across 10 bases. CDR3 length equals 14 residues. The V segment lost 3 bases and the J segment 3 bases; nucleotides outside the gene matches: 2. The V gene's germline CDR1 is SGHDN and CDR2 FVKESK. The CDR3, as DNA: TGTGCCAGCAGCCAGCTAGCGGGGGACTACGAGCAGTACTTC. The encoded protein is CASSQLAGDYEQYF.

The chain couples TRBV7-9 to TRBJ1-1; D is perhaps TRBD1 (5 bases). This CDR3 contains 16 residues. CDR1 and CDR2 (germline): SEHNR, FQNEAQ (reference sequence). V lost 4 bases and J lost 4, with 19 bases in between. Here the CDR3 reads CASSSGGLRGVTEAFF. CDR3 nucleotides: TGTGCCAGCAGCTCTGGGGGACTACGCGGGGTCACTGAAGCTTTCTTT.

This chain connects TRBV6-1 to TRBJ2-7, with TRBD2 matching over 8 bases. CDR3 length: 15 amino acids. J was trimmed by 7 bases and V by 8 bases; bases with no gene match: 16. CDR1 and CDR2 (germline): MNHNS, SASEGT. The CDR3 DNA is TGTGCCAGCTCTGGCCCCGGGACTAGAGTAACTGAGCAGTACTTC. Translation gives CASSGPGTRVTEQYF.

The J gene is TRBJ1-5, the V gene TRBV2, with no clear D. CDR1 and CDR2 (germline): SNHLY, FYNNEI. CDR3 length: 14 residues. The V and J ends lost 2 bases and 2 bases respectively, with 7 bases between them. CDR3 sequence: CASSERHGNQPQHF. In nucleotides, the CDR3 is TGTGCCAGCAGTGAAAGACACGGCAATCAGCCCCAGCATTTT.

This sequence joins TRBV27 and TRBJ1-6, with 9 positions matching TRBD1. The trim removed 2 bases at V and 5 bases at J, leaving 10 bases unmatched. Germline values: CDR1 MNHEY, CDR2 SMNVEV (reference sequence). The CDR3 runs 18 residues. CDR3 nucleotide sequence: TGTGCCAGCAGTTTAGAAAGGAAGGGACAGGGCAATAATTCACCCCTCCACTTT. It encodes CASSLERKGQGNNSPLHF.

The V gene is TRBV27, the J gene TRBJ1-6; maybe TRBD1 (6 bases). Germline CDR1 MNHEY, CDR2 SMNVEV (reference sequence). The CDR3 loop spans 13 amino acids. V gave up 7 bases and J gave up 7 bases, with 11 bases separating them. The CDR3 region is CASKAGANSPLHF. DNA for the CDR3: TGTGCCAGCAAGGCAGGGGCGAATTCACCCCTCCACTTT.

This chain links TRBV15 with TRBJ1-4; D is unresolved. The V end lost 4 bases, the J end lost 0 bases, and 18 bases lay between the germline ends. Looked up from germline, CDR1 is LNHNV and CDR2 is YYDKDF (reference sequence). CDR3 size: 18 residues. In DNA, the CDR3 is TGTGCCACCAGCACCCGTCCCGCGACCGCCGCAACTAATGAAAAACTGTTTTTT. This encodes CATSTRPATAATNEKLFF.

The chain is built from TRBV18 and TRBJ2-3; D gene ambiguous. The germline V and J ends were trimmed by 3 bases and 6 bases, with 13 bases remaining between them. The CDR3 is 14 amino acids. From germline, CDR1 is KGHSH and CDR2 LQKENI. The CDR3 DNA reads TGTGCCAGCTCACCGTCCGGGCTAGGGGATACGCAGTATTTT. Its protein product is CASSPSGLGDTQYF. The entire variable domain, with the rest obtained from reference TRBV18 and TRBJ2-3, is as follows: NAGVMQNPRHLVRRRGQEARLRCSPMKGHSHVYWYRQLPEEGLKFMVYLQKENIIDESGMPKERFSAEFPKEGPSILRIQQVVRGDSAAYFCASSPSGLGDTQYFGPGTRLTVL.

The rearrangement links TRBV7-9 to TRBJ1-6, with no clear D. The CDR3 has 14 amino acids. Trimming removed 5 bases at V and 5 bases at J, with 10 bases between. CDR1 and CDR2 (germline): SEHNR, FQNEAQ (reference sequence). CDR3 region: CASSLDKNNSPLHF. DNA for the CDR3: TGTGCCAGCAGCCTTGACAAGAATAATTCACCCCTCCACTTT.

In regard to this clone: One end of the junction varies from germline; a read error may be responsible. The J gene is TRBJ2-2, the V gene TRBV28; 9 positions match TRBD2. Germline assignment: CDR1 MDHEN and CDR2 SYDVKM. The CDR3 is made up of 13 amino acids. CDR3 amino acids: CGTGLANTRELFF. The CDR3 nucleotides are TGTGGGACCGGACTAGCGAACACCAGGGAGCTGTTTTTT.

This chain uses TRBV6-2 or TRBV6-3 with TRBJ1-1; D unresolved. Germline V gene sequence: CDR1 MNHEY, CDR2 SVGEGT. Trimming stripped 6 bases from V and 1 base from J, with 12 bases between. CDR3 length: 14 residues. The CDR3 sequence: CASSPSGRNTEAFF. Here the CDR3 DNA reads TGTGCCAGCAGCCCTTCGGGGAGGAACACTGAAGCTTTCTTT.